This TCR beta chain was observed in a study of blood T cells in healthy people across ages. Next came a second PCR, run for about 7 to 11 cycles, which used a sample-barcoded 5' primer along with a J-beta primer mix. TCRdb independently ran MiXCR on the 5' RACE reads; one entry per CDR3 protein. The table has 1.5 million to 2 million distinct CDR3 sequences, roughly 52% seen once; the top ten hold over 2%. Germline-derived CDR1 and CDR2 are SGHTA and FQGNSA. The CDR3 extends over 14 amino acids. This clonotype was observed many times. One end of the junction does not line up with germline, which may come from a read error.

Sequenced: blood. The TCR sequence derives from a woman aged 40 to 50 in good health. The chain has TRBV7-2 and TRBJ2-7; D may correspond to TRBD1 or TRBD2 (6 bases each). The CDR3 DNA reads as TGTGCCAGCAGTTTAGGGGGACTTAGCTACGAGCAGTACTTC. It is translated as CASSLGGLSYEQYF. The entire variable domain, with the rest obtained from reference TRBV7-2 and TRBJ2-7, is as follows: GAGVSQSPSNKVTEKGKDVELRCDPISGHTALYWYRQSLGQGLEFLIYFQGNSAPDKSGLPSDRFSAERTGGSVSTLTIQRTQQEDSAVYLCASSLGGLSYEQYFGPGTRLTVT.